This T cell receptor (beta chain) was sequenced during a study of T cells in Graves' hyperthyroidism and ophthalmopathy (dated by TCRdb to the late 2010s). Concerning the study at large: Peripheral blood samples were taken at initial diagnosis, before any treatment was given. TCR V-J signatures able to tell the groups apart were searched for in a discovery cohort of around 95 patients, of whom approximately 40 had Graves' ophthalmopathy and 57 had stable Graves' hyperthyroidism. Whether ophthalmopathy could be predicted prospectively was tested in an independent validation cohort made up of roughly 19 hyperthyroidism patients plus 17 patients who later progressed to ophthalmopathy. The roughly 90 discovery patients were divided at random into training and test sets in a 7:3 ratio. The study also compared thyroid tissue and blood T-cell repertoires from 6 or 7 Graves' hyperthyroidism patients. After blood sampling, hyperthyroidism patients were treated with methimazole at a starting dose of 30 mg daily, and ophthalmopathy patients were treated with high-dose intravenous methylprednisolone. According to the paper, TCR Vbeta CDR3 sequencing was carried out on about 140 peripheral blood samples, which came from around 43 ophthalmopathy, under 85 hyperthyroidism and approximately 17 progressor patients. What the study reported, not specific to this receptor: Sample size was not statistically predetermined, and blinding of investigators to group allocation was not performed. In validation, the model predicted progression to ophthalmopathy with just under 71% sensitivity and about 73% specificity, a median of 6.5 months before onset. In cross-validation, a model built on a 13 V-J signature told ophthalmopathy apart from stable hyperthyroidism with less than 90% sensitivity and approximately 81% specificity, and in testing the same model reached 80%/75%. Blood samples also contained most of the expanded thyroid clonotypes (frequency above 0.001), which suggests that blood repertoires may reflect thyroid immune responses.

Ophthalmopathy patients had moderately to severely active disease, with a Clinical Activity Score of 3 or more, a NOSPECS grade of 4 or more, and a disease duration of less than 3 months. Exclusion was applied to patients with uncontrolled infections, other autoimmune diseases, pregnancy or lactation. Diagnoses were established on the basis of clinical symptoms, serum thyroxine and TRAb, thyroid ultrasound, and orbital computed tomography. PBMCs were separated from under 11 ml of fresh peripheral blood using Ficoll-Paque density gradient centrifugation. Total RNA was extracted with Trizol reagent, and quality was checked on an Agilent 2100 Bioanalyzer. This clonotype was detected ten times or more. The antigen this receptor binds is unknown. Nothing much larger sits one base from this clone, and base qualities are not available. The TCR beta CDR3 regions were amplified from the RNA transcripts. For the first round of RT-PCR on the TCR CDR3, the HTBI primer set was used together with the Qiagen OneStep RT-PCR kit. A second multiplex PCR round built the libraries, followed by size selection and purification. The libraries were sequenced on an Illumina HiSeq2000 using paired-end 100 bp reads. Per the authors' processing: SOAPnuke was used to process the raw data, throwing out any read that contained adapters or uncalled bases, had a mean Phred below 15, or lacked an exact constant-primer or identifier match. COPE v1.2.5 was used to merge the high-quality paired reads, and each unique nucleotide sequence was defined as a clonotype. MiTCR v1.1 was used to align the clonotypes against IMGT TRBV, TRBD and TRBJ reference segments. The analysis was restricted to V-J combinations with a frequency above 0.0001, which together covered 99.2% of the repertoires. The TCS score was defined as F50 (clonal expansion) divided by E x V (chaos), with BLOSUM62-based TCRdist calculated between CDR3 peptides within each V-J. Welch's t-statistics and random forest reduced several hundred V-J features to some 14, which were used in a naive Bayes classifier (R e1071). Through fastp at Q25 and MiXCR, TCRdb rebuilt clones from the public reads, retaining in-frame beta chains. CDR3 protein duplicates are merged, each entry listing the most common genes and DNA. The V and J calls and clone size come from TCRdb's table, not from the authors' own analysis. Recorded for this sample are under 350,000 distinct CDR3 sequences; more than 15% of them occurred a single time. The ten largest make up roughly 50% of the sample.

From V the trimming removes 4 bases and from J it removes 0 bases, while the gene matches leave 8 bases of the junction unaccounted for. The CDR3 has 16 amino acids, counting the end cysteine and phenylalanine. Solely the CDR3 DNA is kept, with 48 bases framed from the first base. What was sequenced was blood. The V and J segments used are TRBV12-3 or TRBV12-4 and TRBJ1-1, with 7 bases in between that match TRBD1. This TCR was recovered from a woman aged 55-75 years with Graves' ophthalmopathy. The CDR3 amino acid sequence is: CASSYIPGQLNTEAFF. The sequenced DNA: TGTGCCAGCAGTTATATACCGGGACAGCTGAACACTGAAGCTTTCTTT.